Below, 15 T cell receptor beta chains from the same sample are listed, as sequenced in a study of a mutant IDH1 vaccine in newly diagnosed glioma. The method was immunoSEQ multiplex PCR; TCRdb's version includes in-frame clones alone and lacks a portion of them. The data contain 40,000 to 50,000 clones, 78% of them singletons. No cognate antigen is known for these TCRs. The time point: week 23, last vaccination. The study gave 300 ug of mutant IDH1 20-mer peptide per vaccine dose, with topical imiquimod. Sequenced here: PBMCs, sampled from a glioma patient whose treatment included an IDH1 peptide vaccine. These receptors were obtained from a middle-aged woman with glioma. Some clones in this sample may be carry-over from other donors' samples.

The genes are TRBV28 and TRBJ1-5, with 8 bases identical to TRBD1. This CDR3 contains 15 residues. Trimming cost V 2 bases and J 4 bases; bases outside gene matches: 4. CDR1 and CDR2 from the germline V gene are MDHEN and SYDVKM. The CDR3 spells CASSLRTGRNQPQHF. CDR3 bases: TGTGCCAGCAGTTTAAGGACAGGGAGGAATCAGCCCCAGCATTTT.

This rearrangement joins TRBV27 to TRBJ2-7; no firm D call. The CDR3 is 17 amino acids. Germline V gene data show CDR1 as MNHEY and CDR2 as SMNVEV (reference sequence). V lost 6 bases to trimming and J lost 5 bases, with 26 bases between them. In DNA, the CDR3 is TGTGCCAGCAGCCGACCACCGCCTCCCCTAGGGTCCCACGAGCAGTACTTC. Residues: CASSRPPPPLGSHEQYF.

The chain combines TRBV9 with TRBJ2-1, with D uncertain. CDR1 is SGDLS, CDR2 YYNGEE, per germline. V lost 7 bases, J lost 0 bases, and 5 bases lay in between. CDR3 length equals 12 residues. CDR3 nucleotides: TGTGCCAGCGCTAGCTCCTACAATGAGCAGTTCTTC. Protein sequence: CASASSYNEQFF.

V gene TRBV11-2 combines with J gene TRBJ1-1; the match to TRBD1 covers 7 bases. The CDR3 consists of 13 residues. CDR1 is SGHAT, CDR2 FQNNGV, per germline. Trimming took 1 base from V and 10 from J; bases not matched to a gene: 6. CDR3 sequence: CASSLGSAGGAFF. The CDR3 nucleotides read TGTGCCAGCAGCTTAGGGTCGGCAGGGGGAGCTTTCTTT. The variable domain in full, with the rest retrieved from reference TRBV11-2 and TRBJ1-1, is EAGVAQSPRYKIIEKRQSVAFWCNPISGHATLYWYQQILGQGPKLLIQFQNNGVVDDSQLPKDRFSAERLKGVDSTLKIQPAKLEDSAVYLCASSLGSAGGAFFGQGTRLTVV.

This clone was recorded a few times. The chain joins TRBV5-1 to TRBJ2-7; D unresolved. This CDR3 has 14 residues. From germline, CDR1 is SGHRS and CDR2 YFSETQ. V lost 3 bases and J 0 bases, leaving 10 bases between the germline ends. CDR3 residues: CASSSMGFSYEQYF. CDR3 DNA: TGCGCCAGCAGCTCTATGGGGTTCTCCTACGAGCAGTACTTC.

CDR3 protein: CAILRASGRSHFTYEQYF. CDR3 DNA: TGTGCCATCCTCCGGGCCAGTGGACGATCACACTTCACCTACGAGCAGTACTTC. This chain links TRBV10-3 with TRBJ2-7; D not resolved. Deletions cut 8 bases from V and 2 bases from J, with 28 bases between. This CDR3 region has 18 residues. Germline lookup yields CDR1 ENHRY and CDR2 SYGVKD.

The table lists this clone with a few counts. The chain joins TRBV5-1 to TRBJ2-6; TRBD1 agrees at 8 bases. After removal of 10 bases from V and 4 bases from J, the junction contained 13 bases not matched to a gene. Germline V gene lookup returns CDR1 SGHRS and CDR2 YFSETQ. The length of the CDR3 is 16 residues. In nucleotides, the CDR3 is TGCGCCGACAGGGGCAGCCCCACGGCCGGGGCCAACGTCCTGACTTTC. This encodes CADRGSPTAGANVLTF.

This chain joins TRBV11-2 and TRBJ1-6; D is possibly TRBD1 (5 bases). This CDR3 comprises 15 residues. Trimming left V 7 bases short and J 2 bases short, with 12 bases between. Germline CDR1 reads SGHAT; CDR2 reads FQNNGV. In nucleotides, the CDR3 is TGTGCCAGCACCCCGGGGGGGGCCTATAATTCACCCCTCCACTTT. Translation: CASTPGGAYNSPLHF.

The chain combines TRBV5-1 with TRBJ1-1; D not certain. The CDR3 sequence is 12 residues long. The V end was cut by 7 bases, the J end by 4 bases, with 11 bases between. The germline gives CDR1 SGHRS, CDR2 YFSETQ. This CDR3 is CASQEIGTEAFF. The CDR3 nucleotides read TGCGCCAGCCAGGAAATTGGCACTGAAGCTTTCTTT.

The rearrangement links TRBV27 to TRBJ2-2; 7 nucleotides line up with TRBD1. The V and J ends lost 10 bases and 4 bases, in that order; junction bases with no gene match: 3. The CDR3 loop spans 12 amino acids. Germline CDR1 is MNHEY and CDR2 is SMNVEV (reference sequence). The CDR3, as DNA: TGTGCCACCCGGGACAGCACCGGGGAGCTGTTTTTT. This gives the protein CATRDSTGELFF.

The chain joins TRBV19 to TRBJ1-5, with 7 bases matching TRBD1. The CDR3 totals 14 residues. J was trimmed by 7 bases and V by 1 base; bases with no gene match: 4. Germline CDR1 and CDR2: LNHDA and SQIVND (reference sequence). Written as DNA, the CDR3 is TGTGCCAGTAGTATAGGATCAGGGGGACAGCCCCAGCATTTT. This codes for CASSIGSGGQPQHF.

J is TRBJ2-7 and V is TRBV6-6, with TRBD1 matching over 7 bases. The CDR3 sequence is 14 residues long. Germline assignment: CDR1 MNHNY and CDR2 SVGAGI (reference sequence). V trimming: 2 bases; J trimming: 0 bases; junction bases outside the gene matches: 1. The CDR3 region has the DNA TGTGCCAGCAGTTACGGACAGGCCTCCTACGAGCAGTACTTC. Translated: CASSYGQASYEQYF.

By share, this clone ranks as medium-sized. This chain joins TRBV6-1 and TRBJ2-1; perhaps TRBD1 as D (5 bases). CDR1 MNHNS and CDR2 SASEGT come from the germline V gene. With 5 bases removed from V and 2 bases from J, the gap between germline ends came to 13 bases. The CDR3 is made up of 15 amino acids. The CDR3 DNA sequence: TGTGCCAGCAGTCCCGGTGAAGGGGCCTACAATGAGCAGTTCTTC. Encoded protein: CASSPGEGAYNEQFF.

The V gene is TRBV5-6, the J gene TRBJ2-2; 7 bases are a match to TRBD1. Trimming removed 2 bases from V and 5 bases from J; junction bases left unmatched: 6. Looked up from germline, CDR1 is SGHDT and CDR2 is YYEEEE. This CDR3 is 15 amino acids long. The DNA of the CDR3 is TGTGCCAGCAGCTTTAGGGACAGACAGACCGGGGAGCTGTTTTTT. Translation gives CASSFRDRQTGELFF.

The DNA for the CDR3 is TGTGCCAGCAGTTACTCACGGGTGGTTAATTCACCCCTCCACTTT. This translates into CASSYSRVVNSPLHF. The V and J genes are TRBV6-5 and TRBJ1-6; D ambiguous. The CDR3 sequence is 15 residues long. V was cut by 0 bases and J by 6 bases, with 9 bases left in between. CDR1 and CDR2 from the germline V gene are MNHEY and SVGAGI.